The clone carrying this TCR beta chain has a handful of counts. The method was immunoSEQ multiplex PCR; TCRdb's version includes in-frame clones alone and lacks a portion of them. In the table there are tens of thousands of clones, roughly 80% of which are singletons. The sample is drawn from a study of blood T cell repertoires in COVID-19. Study at large: T cells, B-cell-depleted T cells, or PBMCs provided the cDNA or gDNA that served as material.

Germline loops: CDR1 SGHTA, CDR2 FQGNSA. Trimming at V came to 2 bases and at J to 6 bases, leaving 5 bases not matched to a gene. The CDR3 contains 14 residues. This clonotype was obtained from a man between 70 and 80 years old with acute or convalescent COVID-19. The sample taken for sequencing was peripheral blood. The V call is TRBV7-2, the J call TRBJ1-2, with TRBD1 matching over 8 bases. In DNA, the CDR3 is TGTGCCAGCAGCTTATCTCAGACAGGGGATGGCTACACCTTC. Translating gives CASSLSQTGDGYTF. The full variable domain, completed using reference TRBV7-2 and TRBJ1-2, is GAGVSQSPSNKVTEKGKDVELRCDPISGHTALYWYRQSLGQGLEFLIYFQGNSAPDKSGLPSDRFSAERTGGSVSTLTIQRTQQEDSAVYLCASSLSQTGDGYTFGSGTRLTVV.